The source of this T cell receptor (beta chain) is a study of CD8+CD57+ T cells in acquired aplastic anemia (dated by TCRdb to the late 2010s). For the wider study: DNA extracted from sorted CD4+ and CD8+ cells had a mean of around 3 ug, with a range of roughly 0.18 to 27.4 ug. An average of approximately 10 million reads for CD4+ cells and under 13 million reads for CD8+ cells was obtained from healthy donor samples.

Study-wide findings and limitations: Roughly 30 CD8+ CDR3 sequences were found to be shared between patients and controls, but these sequences appeared to be highly expressed in patients and within the immunodominant clones of the patients. Between patients and healthy controls, no significant difference in CD8+ Simpson's diversity was found (P=0.060).

Genomic DNA was used as template for profiling of TCR beta VDJ combinations and CDR3 sequences. An Illumina HiSeq 2000 was used for TCR repertoire sequencing. The study's processing was this. TRBV/TRBJ rearrangement plots, CDR3 size and DJ length profiles, and Simpson's diversity index were used to assess repertoires. The immunodominant clone was defined as the most abundant DNA sequence in deep sequencing data. CDR3 amino acid sequences were screened for sharing across subjects and compared with published repertoires and the VDJdb database. TCRdb redid the processing of the public reads, applying fastp at Q25 and MiXCR, and retained in-frame beta chains. When rows share a CDR3 protein, they turn into one entry using the most common DNA and genes. The V and J calls come from TCRdb's annotation, not from the publication. The sample table holds about 170,000 distinct CDR3 sequences, of which 63% were seen once. The top ten clonotypes cover around 45% of the sample.

In this study, sorted CD4+ and CD8+ T cells from the blood of healthy subjects and of severe aplastic anemia patients had their TCR repertoires deep-sequenced. Ficoll-Paque density gradient centrifugation was used to isolate peripheral blood mononuclear cells. Before DNA extraction, CD4+ and CD8+ T cells were sorted by FACS or by magnetic beads. The germline ends are 17 bases apart after V is trimmed by 5 bases and J by 3 bases. CDR1 and CDR2 are drawn from the germline V gene (reference sequence): LNHDA, SQIVND. From the cysteine through the phenylalanine, the CDR3 covers 15 amino acids. Solely the CDR3 DNA is kept, with 45 bases framed from the first base. In the case of this clonotype: Its specific antigen is unknown. Base-call qualities are not available, and no considerably larger clone is one nucleotide away.

The sequence was collected from a human donor in good health. Recombination connected TRBV19 to TRBJ2-7, with TRBD2 perhaps the D gene, on 5 matching bases. Sequenced sample: sorted CD4+, CD8+, or CD8+CD57+ T cells (not recorded which) from PBMCs. The CDR3 reads CASSPRGEKYYEQYF. The DNA sequence reads TGTGCCAGTAGTCCCCGGGGAGAGAAATACTACGAGCAGTACTTC.